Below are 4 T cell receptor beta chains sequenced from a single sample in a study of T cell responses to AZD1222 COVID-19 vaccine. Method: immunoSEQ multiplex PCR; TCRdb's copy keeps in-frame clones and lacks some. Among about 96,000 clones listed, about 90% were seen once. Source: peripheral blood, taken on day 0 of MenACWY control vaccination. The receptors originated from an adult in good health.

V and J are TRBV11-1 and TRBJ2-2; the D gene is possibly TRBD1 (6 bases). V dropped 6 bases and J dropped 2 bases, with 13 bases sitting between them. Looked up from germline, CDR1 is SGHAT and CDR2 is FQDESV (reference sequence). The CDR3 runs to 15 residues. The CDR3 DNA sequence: TGTGCCAGCAGTCAGGACAGATCAAACACCGGGGAGCTGTTTTTT. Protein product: CASSQDRSNTGELFF.

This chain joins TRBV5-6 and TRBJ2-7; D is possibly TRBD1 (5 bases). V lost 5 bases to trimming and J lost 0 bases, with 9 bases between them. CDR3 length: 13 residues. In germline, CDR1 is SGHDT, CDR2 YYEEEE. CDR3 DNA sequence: TGTGCCAGCAGTTCTGACAGCTCCTACGAGCAGTACTTC. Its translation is CASSSDSSYEQYF.

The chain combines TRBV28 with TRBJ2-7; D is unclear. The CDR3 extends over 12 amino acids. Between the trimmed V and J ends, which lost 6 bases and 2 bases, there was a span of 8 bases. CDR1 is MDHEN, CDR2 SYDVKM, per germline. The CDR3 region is CASRGSPYEQYF. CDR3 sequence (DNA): TGTGCCAGCAGGGGGTCACCCTACGAGCAGTACTTC. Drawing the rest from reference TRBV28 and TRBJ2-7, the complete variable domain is DVKVTQSSRYLVKRTGEKVFLECVQDMDHENMFWYRQDPGLGLRLIYFSYDVKMKEKGDIPEGYSVSREKKERFSLILESASTNQTSMYLCASRGSPYEQYFGPGTRLTVT.

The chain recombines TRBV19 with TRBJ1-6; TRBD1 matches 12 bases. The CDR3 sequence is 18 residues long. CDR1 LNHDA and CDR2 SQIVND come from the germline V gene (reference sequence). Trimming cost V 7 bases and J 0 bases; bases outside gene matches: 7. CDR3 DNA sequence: TGTGCCAGTACCCCGGGACAGGGGGCGGGCTCCTATAATTCACCCCTCCACTTT. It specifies CASTPGQGAGSYNSPLHF.